Listed below are T cell receptor beta chains from one sample, sequenced in a study of T cells in Graves' hyperthyroidism and ophthalmopathy. A single record per CDR3 protein comes from TCRdb applying MiXCR to the multiplex PCR reads. The sample records approximately 600,000 distinct CDR3 sequences, 16% being singletons. The sample taken for sequencing was blood. The receptors derive from a woman in her 30s with Graves' hyperthyroidism. CDR3s include the opening cysteine and the closing phenylalanine or tryptophan. D genes are given only for firm matches. Clone sizes are given selectively: once, few, many, or a class where the clone is expanded.

>-|TRBJ2-7|TRBV5-1|TRBD2
CASSLSSPQRGHSYEQYF
TGCGCCAGCAGCTTATCGTCACCGCAGCGGGGCCACTCCTACGAGCAGTACTTC
>many|TRBJ1-2|TRBV6-5|TRBD1
CASSYSSQGAYGYTF
TGTGCCAGCAGTTACTCGAGCCAGGGGGCGTATGGCTACACCTTC
>few|TRBJ2-3|TRBV10-3|-
CAISESGAPLDTQYF
TGTGCCATCAGTGAGTCGGGGGCGCCCCTAGATACGCAGTATTTT
>-|TRBJ1-3|TRBV29-1|-
CSVVVGPGNTIYF
TGCAGCGTTGTGGTGGGGCCTGGAAACACCATATATTTT
>many|TRBJ2-1|TRBV18|-
CASSPGASGEQFF
TGTGCCAGCTCACCGGGGGCCAGCGGTGAGCAGTTCTTC
>-|TRBJ1-6|TRBV20-1|-
CSATTRNSPLHF
TGCAGTGCTACGACCAGGAATTCACCCCTCCACTTT
>many|TRBJ1-6|TRBV20-1|TRBD1
CSASGQGNSPLHF
TGCAGTGCTAGCGGACAGGGGAATTCACCCCTCCACTTT
>many|TRBJ2-7|TRBV11-2|TRBD2
CASSLVRAGGGYEQYF
TGTGCCAGCAGCTTAGTTCGAGCGGGAGGCGGCTACGAGCAGTACTTC
>many|TRBJ2-5|TRBV7-3|TRBD1
CASSPGTGLETQYF
TGTGCCAGCTCACCGGGGACAGGGCTAGAGACCCAGTACTTC
>-|TRBJ1-1|TRBV25-1|-
CATSFTGAEAFF
TGTGCCACCAGTTTTACGGGGGCCGAGGCTTTCTTT
>many|TRBJ2-3|TRBV5-4|TRBD2
CASRLKTSGSSTDTQYF
TGTGCCAGCAGATTGAAGACTAGCGGATCTAGCACAGATACGCAGTATTTT
>many|TRBJ2-1|TRBV11-2|TRBD1
CASSARQGSSYNEQFF
TGTGCCAGCAGCGCAAGACAGGGGAGCTCCTACAATGAGCAGTTCTTC
>many|TRBJ1-1|TRBV2|-
CASKEGRGGTEAFF
TGTGCCAGCAAAGAGGGCAGGGGTGGGACTGAAGCTTTCTTT
>-|TRBJ2-3|TRBV7-9|-
CASSQGGASTDTQYF
TGTGCCAGCAGCCAAGGAGGCGCTAGCACAGATACGCAGTATTTT
>many|TRBJ1-2|TRBV3-1|-
CASSPVLDYGYTF
TGTGCCAGCAGCCCCGTCCTGGACTATGGCTACACCTTC
>many|TRBJ1-1|TRBV20-1|TRBD1
CSASTDRGEAFF
TGCAGTGCTAGTACGGACAGGGGAGAAGCTTTCTTT
>-|TRBJ1-4|TRBV28|TRBD1
CASSPPDRGSEKLFF
TGTGCCAGCAGTCCCCCGGACAGGGGCAGTGAAAAACTGTTTTTT
>-|TRBJ2-5|TRBV18|-
CASSPRDGNQETQYF
TGTGCCAGCTCACCCCGGGACGGGAACCAAGAGACCCAGTACTTC
>few|TRBJ2-2|TRBV24-1|-
CATSELGTPNTGELFF
TGTGCCACCAGTGAATTAGGGACACCGAACACCGGGGAGCTGTTTTTT